This entry lists 11 T cell receptor beta chains sequenced from one sample in a study of blood T cell repertoires in COVID-19. Libraries were prepared by immunoSEQ multiplex PCR; TCRdb keeps only in-frame clonotypes and omits some of them. This table has some 49,000 clones, 85% to 95% appearing once. What was sequenced was peripheral blood. The source of these receptors is a man in his sixties with COVID-19, enrolled during active disease.

This clone is a singleton in its sample. This chain uses TRBV9 with TRBJ1-1; D unclear. This CDR3 comprises 13 residues. V lost 4 bases and J 11 bases, leaving 18 bases between the germline ends. Germline values: CDR1 SGDLS, CDR2 YYNGEE. The CDR3 is CASSPMGSPKAFF. The DNA for the CDR3 is TGTGCCAGCAGCCCCATGGGGAGCCCTAAGGCTTTCTTT.

The chain is built from TRBV6-1 and TRBJ1-2; 8 bases align to TRBD1. Germline V gene sequence: CDR1 MNHNS, CDR2 SASEGT. The CDR3 totals 15 residues. Unmatched junction bases numbered 11, after V lost 3 bases and J lost 8 bases. This CDR3 reads CASSDQLGQGDGYTF. The CDR3 DNA reads TGTGCCAGCAGTGACCAGTTAGGACAGGGAGACGGCTACACCTTC.

The rearrangement uses TRBV4-1 and TRBJ2-1, with D unresolved. The V and J ends lost 0 bases and 4 bases respectively, with 10 bases between them. From germline, CDR1 is MGHRA and CDR2 YSYEKL. CDR3 length: 15 amino acids. The CDR3 DNA sequence: TGCGCCAGCAGCCAAGATTCAGTCTCTTACAATGAGCAGTTCTTC. Its protein product is CASSQDSVSYNEQFF.

The CDR3 here is CASGRDQPQHF. The CDR3 DNA follows: TGTGCCAGTGGTCGAGATCAGCCCCAGCATTTT. V gene TRBV19 combines with J gene TRBJ1-5; unclear D gene. CDR3 size: 11 residues. CDR1 and CDR2 from the germline V gene are LNHDA and SQIVND (reference sequence). The ends were cut back, 8 bases at V and 5 bases at J, with 7 bases in the middle. Combining the CDR3 with reference TRBV19 and TRBJ1-5 gives the whole variable domain DGGITQSPKYLFRKEGQNVTLSCEQNLNHDAMYWYRQDPGQGLRLIYYSQIVNDFQKGDIAEGYSVSREKKESFPLTVTSAQKNPTAFYLCASGRDQPQHFGDGTRLSIL.

The genes are TRBV18 and TRBJ1-1; D unclear. Germline V lookup: CDR1 KGHSH, CDR2 LQKENI. This CDR3 is built from 14 residues. V was pared by 3 bases and J by 0 bases, with 8 bases between. The CDR3 region is CASSPRSMNTEAFF. For the CDR3, the DNA is TGTGCCAGCTCACCGAGATCAATGAACACTGAAGCTTTCTTT.

The rearrangement uses TRBV5-4 and TRBJ2-3; 9 bases align to TRBD2. The CDR3 is 15 residues long. CDR1 is SGHNT and CDR2 is YYREEE in the germline V gene (reference sequence). V trimming: 2 bases; J trimming: 5 bases; junction bases outside the gene matches: 6. The CDR3 nucleotides are TGTGCCAGCAGCTTAGCGGGAGGTTCGGAAGATACGCAGTATTTT. Residues: CASSLAGGSEDTQYF.

The rearrangement links TRBV18 to TRBJ2-3, with 12 positions matching TRBD2. V was pared by 3 bases and J by 10 bases, with 5 bases of the junction left unmatched. This CDR3 is built from 14 residues. Germline assignment: CDR1 KGHSH and CDR2 LQKENI. The CDR3, as DNA: TGTGCCAGCTCACCCGGACTAGCGGGGCTCCCGCAGTATTTT. It specifies CASSPGLAGLPQYF.

The chain carries TRBV7-9 and TRBJ1-6, with 9 bases fitting TRBD1. The CDR3 length is 16 residues. Trimming removed 3 bases from V and 10 bases from J; junction bases left unmatched: 10. Germline loops: CDR1 SEHNR, CDR2 FQNEAQ (reference sequence). CDR3 protein: CASSLDRGIRRSPLHF. DNA of the CDR3: TGTGCCAGCAGCTTGGACAGGGGAATCCGTAGGTCACCCCTCCACTTT.

The chain couples TRBV14 to TRBJ1-1; unclear D gene. Per the germline V gene, CDR1 is SGHDN and CDR2 is FVKESK. The CDR3 extends over 15 amino acids. Between the trimmed V and J ends, which lost 0 bases and 7 bases, there was a span of 15 bases. For the CDR3, the DNA is TGTGCCAGCAGCCAAGATCCGGGGTTGCTCGGTGAAGCTTTCTTT. This encodes CASSQDPGLLGEAFF.

In this sample, this clone turned up a few times. This CDR3 is also generated by other DNA sequences in the sample. CDR3 coding DNA: TGTGCCAGTAGTATACAACTAGCGGGAGGTAGAAATGAGCAGTTCTTC. As protein: CASSIQLAGGRNEQFF. The V gene is TRBV19, the J gene TRBJ2-1, with 12 bases aligning to TRBD2. CDR1 LNHDA and CDR2 SQIVND come from the germline V gene (reference sequence). V shed 2 bases and J 7 bases; nucleotides not matched to a gene: 6. The CDR3 sequence is 16 residues long.

The chain recombines TRBV6-5 with TRBJ1-2; 10 bases are a match to TRBD1. Germline CDR1 reads MNHEY; CDR2 reads SVGAGI. V lost 4 bases and J lost 7; bases outside the gene matches: 6. This CDR3 has 14 amino acids. The CDR3 DNA is TGTGCCAGCAGTTTGACAGGGGGCGCGGGTGGCTACACCTTC. Encoded protein: CASSLTGGAGGYTF.